This TCR beta chain appears in the sequencing data of a study of shared clonotypes between healthy human individuals. Study summary: Participating donors consisted of two women and a few men aged 18 to 49. A donor's plate count was three for CD4 naive and three for CD4 memory; CD8 naive had two and CD8 memory one.

General study findings and limits: The study's rarefaction showed incomplete sorted-subset sequencing despite large depth. Represented diversity, genetic and exposure-history alike, was limited by few donors.

TCRdb's copy holds only in-frame clones and misses some; the assay was immunoSEQ multiplex PCR. The sample records 650,000 to 800,000 clones, about 91% being singletons. Trimming took 5 bases from V and 5 from J; bases not matched to a gene: 15. This CDR3 has 15 residues. Germline-derived CDR1 and CDR2 are SQVTM and ANQGSEA. With respect to this clone: What it binds is not known.

Naive-designated CD8 cells lacked CD45RO, were positively enriched for CCR7, and omitted terminally differentiated effector memory CD45RA+ cells. The specimen was naive CD8+ T cells sorted from blood. The V call is TRBV29-1, the J call TRBJ2-7; 7 bases are a match to TRBD1. The source of this sequence is a man aged 25-45 years in good health. The CDR3 here is CSVFLRQGGNHEQYF. CDR3 sequence (DNA): TGCAGCGTTTTCCTGAGACAGGGTGGGAATCACGAGCAGTACTTC.